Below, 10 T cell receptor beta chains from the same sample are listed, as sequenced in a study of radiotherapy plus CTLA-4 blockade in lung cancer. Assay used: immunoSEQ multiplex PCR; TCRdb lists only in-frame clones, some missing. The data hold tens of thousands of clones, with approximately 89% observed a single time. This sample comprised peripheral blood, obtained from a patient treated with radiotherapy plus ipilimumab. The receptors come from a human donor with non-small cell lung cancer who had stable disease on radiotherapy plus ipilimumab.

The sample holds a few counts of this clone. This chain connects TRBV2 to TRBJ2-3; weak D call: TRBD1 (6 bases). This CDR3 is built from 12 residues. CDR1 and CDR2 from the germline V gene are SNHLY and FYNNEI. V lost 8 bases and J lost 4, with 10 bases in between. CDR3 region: CASSTGPDTQYF. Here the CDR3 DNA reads TGTGCCAGCTCGACAGGCCCAGATACGCAGTATTTT.

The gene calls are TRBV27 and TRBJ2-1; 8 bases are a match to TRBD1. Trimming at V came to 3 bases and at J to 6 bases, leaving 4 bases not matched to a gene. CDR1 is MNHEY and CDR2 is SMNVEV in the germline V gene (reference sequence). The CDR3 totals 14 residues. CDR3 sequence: CASSLQTGGNEQFF. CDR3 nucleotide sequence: TGTGCCAGCAGTTTGCAAACAGGGGGCAATGAGCAGTTCTTC.

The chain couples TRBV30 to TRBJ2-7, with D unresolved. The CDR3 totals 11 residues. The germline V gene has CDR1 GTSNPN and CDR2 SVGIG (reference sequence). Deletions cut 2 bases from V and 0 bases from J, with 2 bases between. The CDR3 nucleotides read TGTGCCTGGAGTCACTCCTACGAGCAGTACTTC. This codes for CAWSHSYEQYF.

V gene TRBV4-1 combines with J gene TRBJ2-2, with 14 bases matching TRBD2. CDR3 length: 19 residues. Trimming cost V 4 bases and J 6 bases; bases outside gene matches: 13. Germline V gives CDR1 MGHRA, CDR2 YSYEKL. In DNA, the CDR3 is TGCGCCAGCAGCCCCAGGGGACTAGCGGGAGTCACCAGATCCGGGGAGCTGTTTTTT. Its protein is CASSPRGLAGVTRSGELFF.

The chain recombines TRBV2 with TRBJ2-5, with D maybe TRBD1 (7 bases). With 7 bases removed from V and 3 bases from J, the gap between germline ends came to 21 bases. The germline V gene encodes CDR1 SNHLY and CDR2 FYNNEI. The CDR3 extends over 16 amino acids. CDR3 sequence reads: CASIRPGLRGEETQYF. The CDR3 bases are TGTGCCAGCATTAGACCGGGACTCAGGGGGGAAGAGACCCAGTACTTC.

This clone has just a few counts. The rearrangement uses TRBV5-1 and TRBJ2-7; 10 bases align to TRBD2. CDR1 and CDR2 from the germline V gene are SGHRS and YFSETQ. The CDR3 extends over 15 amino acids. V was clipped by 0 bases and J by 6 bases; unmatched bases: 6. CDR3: CASSLEASGSGEQYF. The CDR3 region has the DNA TGCGCCAGCAGCTTGGAAGCTAGCGGGAGTGGCGAGCAGTACTTC.

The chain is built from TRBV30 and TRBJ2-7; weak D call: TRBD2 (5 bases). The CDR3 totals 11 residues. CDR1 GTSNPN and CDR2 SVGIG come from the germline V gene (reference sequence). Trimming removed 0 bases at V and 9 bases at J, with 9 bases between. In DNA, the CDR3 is TGTGCCTGGAGTGTAGTAAGCGGGCAGTACTTC. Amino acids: CAWSVVSGQYF.

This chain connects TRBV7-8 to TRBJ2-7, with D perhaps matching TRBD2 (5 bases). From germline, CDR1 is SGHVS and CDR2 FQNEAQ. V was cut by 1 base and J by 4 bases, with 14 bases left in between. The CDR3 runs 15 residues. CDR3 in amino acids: CASSLEPSTIYEQYF. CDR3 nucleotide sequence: TGTGCCAGCAGCTTAGAGCCTAGCACTATTTACGAGCAGTACTTC.

CDR3 coding DNA: TGTGCCAGCAGTCAAGCTCAGGCCCCCCGGGAGCAGTACTTC. Protein sequence: CASSQAQAPREQYF. The chain combines TRBV7-2 with TRBJ2-7; D unresolved. V lost 6 bases, J lost 7 bases, and 19 bases lay in between. This CDR3 has 14 amino acids. In germline, CDR1 is SGHTA, CDR2 FQGNSA.

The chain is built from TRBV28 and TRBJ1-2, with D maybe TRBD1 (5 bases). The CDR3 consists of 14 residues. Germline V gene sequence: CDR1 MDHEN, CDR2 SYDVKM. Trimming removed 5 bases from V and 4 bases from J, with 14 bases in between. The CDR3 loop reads CASSQSGGPYGYTF. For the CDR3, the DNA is TGTGCCAGCAGTCAATCCGGGGGACCCTATGGCTACACCTTC.